This T cell receptor (beta chain) was identified during a study of cytomegalovirus exposure and HLA in healthy donors. Findings and limits, study-wide: For most TCR beta V segments, an earlier analysis put the productive rate at about 90% or about 30% of the time. 164 TCR beta chains were listed as cytomegalovirus-associated. A later analysis linked a missense DCLRE1C variant to TCR beta V- and J-gene trimming.

This clone was observed once. Its antigen is unidentified. This CDR3 comprises 15 residues. The germline V and J ends were trimmed by 4 bases and 1 base, with 14 bases remaining between them. PCR used 60 Vbeta primers and 13 Jbeta primers. Sequenced by immunoSEQ multiplex PCR; TCRdb stores in-frame clones only, minus some. Of under 150,000 clones in the sample, around 85% were seen once. Nominally healthy donors provided the samples, though records likely missed some immune exposures. This receptor was taken from a woman aged 30 to 39 in good health and CMV-seropositive. The rearrangement joins TRBV5-3 to TRBJ1-1, with D unclear. TRBV5-3 is treated as an ORF (open reading frame) with a function not yet certain. Sequencing was performed on PBMCs. The DNA of the CDR3 is TGTGCCAGAAGCCGCCGACCCGGGGAGAACACTGAAGCTTTCTTT. Translation: CARSRRPGENTEAFF.